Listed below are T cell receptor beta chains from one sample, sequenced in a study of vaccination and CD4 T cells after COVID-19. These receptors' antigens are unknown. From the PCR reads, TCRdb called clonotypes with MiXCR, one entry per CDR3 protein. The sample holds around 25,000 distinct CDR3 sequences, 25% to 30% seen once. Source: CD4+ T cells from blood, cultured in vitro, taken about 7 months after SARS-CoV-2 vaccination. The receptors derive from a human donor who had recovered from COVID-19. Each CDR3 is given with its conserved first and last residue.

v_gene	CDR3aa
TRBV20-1	CSARGGAGGFNEQFF
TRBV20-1	CSARLPSGVTDTQYF
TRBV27	CASSLSPTGIRYEQYF
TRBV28	CASTFSGRAAETQYF
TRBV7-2	CASSIQGDTEAFF
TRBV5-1	CASSPEGTEAFF
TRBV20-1	CSASERGTAFNSPLHF
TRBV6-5	CASSFGQFEQYF
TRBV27	CASSSFTGVYTQYF
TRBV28	CASAGTGLVNEQFF
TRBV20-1	CSAGGQVVGAEAFF
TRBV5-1	CASSLASPQETQYF
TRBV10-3	CAISTGLGTDTQYF
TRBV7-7	CASSPGHGVVPGNNEQFF
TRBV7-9	CASSIDRGPESYNEQFF
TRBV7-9	CASSLAWQGTDTQYF
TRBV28	CASSSGWETQYF
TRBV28	CASSLGGPSGADTEAFF
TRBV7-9	CASSQLAGNSYNEQFF
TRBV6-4	CASSDSASDYNEQFF
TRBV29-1	CSVDLGTRRADTQYF
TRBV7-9	CASSPDRVQPQHF
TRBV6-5	CASSYAGISTGLGQFF
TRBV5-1	CASSSKQMSTYEQYF
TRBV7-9	CASSSRTGGYETQYF
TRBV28	CASSLSGPLHF
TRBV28	CASSLRELAGPDTQYF
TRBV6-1	CASSDRWGSYEQYF
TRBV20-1	CSARNRQGGETQYF
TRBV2	CARGDRDSPLHF
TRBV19	CATSSGSYEQYF
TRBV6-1	CASSRRGREQYF
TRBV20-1	CSARLGPSETQYF
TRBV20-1	CSASGTGYEKLFF
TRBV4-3	CASSLDSSYNSPLHF
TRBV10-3	CAMGTEGDEQYF
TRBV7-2	CASSPRQGRNSPLHF
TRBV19	CASSIGGGREGVYGYTF
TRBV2	CASSKDVLEQFF
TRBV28	CASSPETYNQPQHF
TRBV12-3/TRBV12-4	CASSAGGLQPQHF
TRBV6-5	CASSYLAGKSYEQYF
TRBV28	CASRQGTDTQYF
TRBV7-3	CASSFPGQGAVYEQYF
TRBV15	CATSRAGRDNQPQHF
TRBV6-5	CASSSNGSSYEQYF
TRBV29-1	CSVGTNTQYF
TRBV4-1	CASSPLGGAETQYF
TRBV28	CASSLGGSGAGELFF
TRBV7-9	CASSFGVSGTGETQYF